The 25 T cell receptor beta chains in this list originate from one sample, sequenced in a study of regulatory T cells in long-lasting Graves disease (dated by TCRdb to the early 2020s). The time point label corresponds to: persistent/refractory GD, antithyroid drugs over 5 years with positive TRAb. RNA was extracted from PBMCs in TRIzol for both TCR sequencing and RNA sequencing. The library relied on multiplex PCR. The sample was run on an Illumina HiSeq 4000. TCR beta libraries were built with iRepertoire HTBI primers and Arm-PCR amplification of CDR3 regions. In TCRdb, the public reads were trimmed at Q25 with fastp and aligned with MiXCR, with productive beta chains retained. Each entry is one CDR3 protein sequence, shown with its most common DNA and genes. The sample contains around 510,000 distinct CDR3 sequences, less than 25% of them found a single time. 6.5% to 10% of the sample rests with the top ten.

The sample here was peripheral blood mononuclear cells (PBMCs), taken when the disease was refractory, from a patient treated with antithyroid drugs. The receptors were sampled from a female donor with Graves disease.

To note about this clonotype: One end of the junction does not line up with germline, which may come from a read error. The chain uses TRBV5-5 and TRBJ1-2, with D possibly being TRBD1 (6 bases). Germline values: CDR1 SGHKS, CDR2 YYEKEE (reference sequence). The CDR3 is 16 amino acids. The CDR3 DNA follows: TGTGCCAGCAGCTTGGAGGGGGGGAGGATTGACTATGGCTGCACCTTC. Translated, it gives CASSLEGGRIDYGCTF.

The chain employs TRBV28 and TRBJ2-1, with D possibly being TRBD1 (5 bases). Germline CDR1 is MDHEN and CDR2 is SYDVKM. The germline V and J ends were trimmed by 6 bases and 4 bases, with 10 bases remaining between them. The length of the CDR3 is 13 residues. The chain's CDR3 is CASSFRVYNEQFF. The CDR3 DNA is TGTGCCAGCAGCTTCAGGGTTTACAATGAGCAGTTCTTC.

The chain links TRBV30 to TRBJ2-7, with D perhaps matching TRBD1 (5 bases). Germline CDR1 is GTSNPN and CDR2 is SVGIG (reference sequence). Trimming removed 5 bases at V and 3 bases at J, with 11 bases between. The CDR3 extends over 12 amino acids. CDR3 DNA: TGTGCCTGGGGTAACCAGGGCTACGAGCAGTACTTC. Translated: CAWGNQGYEQYF.

This clonotype has ten or more counts. The rearrangement uses TRBV29-1 and TRBJ2-7; a weak D match, TRBD1 (5 bases). CDR1 and CDR2 from the germline V gene are SQVTM and ANQGSEA. V was clipped by 2 bases and J by 3 bases, with 5 bases between them. The CDR3 is 11 residues long. The CDR3 nucleotides are TGCAGCGTTGAAAGGGGCTACGAGCAGTACTTC. Amino acids: CSVERGYEQYF.

The chain is built from TRBV2 and TRBJ1-5; D gene uncertain. Germline-derived CDR1 and CDR2 are SNHLY and FYNNEI. Between the trimmed V and J ends, which lost 4 bases and 1 base, there was a span of 11 bases. CDR3 size: 15 residues. The CDR3 region is CASSGLKGSNQPQHF. The DNA of the CDR3 is TGTGCCAGCAGTGGATTAAAAGGGAGCAATCAGCCCCAGCATTTT.

The chain links TRBV28 to TRBJ2-3; D gene uncertain. CDR1 and CDR2 (germline): MDHEN, SYDVKM. V dropped 3 bases and J dropped 0 bases, with 7 bases sitting between them. This CDR3 has 14 amino acids. The CDR3 sequence is CASSFTGSTDTQYF. The CDR3 bases are TGTGCCAGCAGTTTCACCGGGAGCACAGATACGCAGTATTTT.

This clonotype showed up just a few times. The J gene is TRBJ1-6, the V gene TRBV3-1; no clear D. Germline lookup yields CDR1 LGHDT and CDR2 YNNKEL (reference sequence). This CDR3 region has 13 residues. Trimming stripped 5 bases from V and 0 bases from J, with 2 bases between. CDR3 residues: CASSISYNSPLHF. The CDR3 nucleotides are TGTGCCAGCAGCATCTCCTATAATTCACCCCTCCACTTT.

This clonotype was seen repeatedly, ten times or more. The chain has TRBV12-3 or TRBV12-4 and TRBJ1-5; a possible D gene is TRBD1 (5 bases). V dropped 4 bases and J dropped 8 bases, with 9 bases sitting between them. CDR3 length: 12 residues. In nucleotides, the CDR3 is TGTGCCAGCAGTTGGGGGGGGAAGCCCCAGCATTTT. It specifies CASSWGGKPQHF.

On this clonotype itself: A far larger clone lies a single base away; this is likely a read error. Since no conserved phenylalanine or tryptophan closes the CDR3, a read error is the likely cause. The chain is built from TRBV6-5 and TRBJ1-2; D is unresolved. CDR3 length equals 14 residues. Germline CDR1 is MNHEY and CDR2 is SVGAGI. Trimming left V 4 bases short and J 1 base short, with 10 bases between. The CDR3 spells CASSLGRFNYGYTL. The CDR3 bases are TGTGCCAGCAGTTTAGGACGGTTTAACTATGGCTACACCCTC.

This clonotype was counted ten times or more. The rearrangement joins TRBV14 to TRBJ1-2; the D is unclear. The length of the CDR3 is 13 residues. CDR1 is SGHDN, CDR2 FVKESK, per germline. The germline V and J ends were trimmed by 0 bases and 3 bases, with 5 bases remaining between them. The CDR3 nucleotides read TGTGCCAGCAGCCAAGATAAGTACTATGGCTACACCTTC. Encoded protein: CASSQDKYYGYTF. Full variable domain (rest looked up from reference TRBV14 and TRBJ1-2): EAGVTQFPSHSVIEKGQTVTLRCDPISGHDNLYWYRRVMGKEIKFLLHFVKESKQDESGMPNNRFLAERTGGTYSTLKVQPAELEDSGVYFCASSQDKYYGYTFGSGTRLTVV.

This clonotype was detected many times. The J gene is TRBJ1-1, the V gene TRBV6-5; 7 bases map to TRBD1. The CDR3 loop spans 15 amino acids. Germline trimming cut 0 bases from V and 5 bases from J; bases unmatched to any gene: 6. Germline V gene data show CDR1 as MNHEY and CDR2 as SVGAGI. CDR3 nucleotides: TGTGCCAGCAGTTACTCGATAGCAGGGGGAACTGAAGCTTTCTTT. Amino acids: CASSYSIAGGTEAFF.

In its sample, this clonotype was seen a few times. This chain links TRBV2 with TRBJ1-1, with TRBD1 identical over 7 bases. Germline lookup yields CDR1 SNHLY and CDR2 FYNNEI. V trimming: 8 bases; J trimming: 7 bases; junction bases outside the gene matches: 13. The CDR3 totals 14 residues. DNA of the CDR3: TGTGCCAGCGGACCGGTGACAGGGAAGGTTGAAGCTTTCTTT. Protein: CASGPVTGKVEAFF.

This clonotype was recorded at least ten times. The chain recombines TRBV28 with TRBJ2-5; TRBD1 is a possible D gene (6 bases). Trimming took off 5 bases at V and 5 bases at J, with 15 bases between the two ends. CDR1 and CDR2 from the germline V gene are MDHEN and SYDVKM. There are 14 residues in the CDR3. CDR3 coding DNA: TGTGCCAGCAGTATTACAGGGTGGCGGGAGACCCAGTACTTC. As protein: CASSITGWRETQYF.

This rearrangement joins TRBV2 to TRBJ2-5; 7 nucleotides agree with TRBD2. Germline values: CDR1 SNHLY, CDR2 FYNNEI. The CDR3 contains 13 residues. Unmatched junction bases numbered 3, after V lost 7 bases and J lost 1 base. CDR3: CASKAGSQETQYF. The CDR3 nucleotides read TGTGCCAGCAAAGCGGGGAGCCAAGAGACCCAGTACTTC.

The sample holds many counts of this clonotype. A read error may account for a junction end that differs from germline. The chain has TRBV28 and TRBJ2-4; D call uncertain. Per the germline V gene, CDR1 is MDHEN and CDR2 is SYDVKM. The CDR3 sequence is 11 residues long. CDR3 nucleotide sequence: TGTGCCAGCAGCTTAGGGAACATACAGTACTTC. This encodes CASSLGNIQYF. Looking up the rest from reference TRBV28 and TRBJ2-4 gives the full variable domain: DVKVTQSSRYLVKRTGEKVFLECVQDMDHENMFWYRQDPGLGLRLIYFSYDVKMKEKGDIPEGYSVSREKKERFSLILESASTNQTSMYLCASSLGNIQYFGAGTRLSVL.

A few counts support this clonotype. The chain carries TRBV30 and TRBJ2-4; D perhaps matches TRBD1 (6 bases). Germline values: CDR1 GTSNPN, CDR2 SVGIG (reference sequence). Trimming took 3 bases from V and 9 from J, leaving 12 bases between them. The CDR3 sequence is 12 residues long. The CDR3 DNA reads as TGTGCCTGGAGCAACAGGGAAGGCATTCAGTACTTC. It encodes CAWSNREGIQYF.

This clonotype was seen a few times. The J gene is TRBJ1-6, the V gene TRBV5-4; 8 positions agree with TRBD1. With 4 bases clipped from V and 9 bases from J, the junction kept 9 bases outside the gene matches. Germline V lookup: CDR1 SGHNT, CDR2 YYREEE (reference sequence). The CDR3 extends over 15 amino acids. The CDR3 spells CASSPQGARASPLHF. As DNA, the CDR3 is TGTGCCAGCAGCCCGCAGGGGGCGAGGGCTTCACCCCTCCACTTT.

At least ten counts were recorded for this clonotype. The rearrangement joins TRBV7-8 to TRBJ2-7, with 8 bases matching TRBD1. V shed 2 bases and J 2 bases; nucleotides not matched to a gene: 11. This CDR3 has 17 residues. CDR1 is SGHVS, CDR2 FQNEAQ, per germline. The CDR3 region is CASSLLVDRGRAYEQYF. The CDR3 DNA sequence: TGTGCCAGCAGCTTACTAGTAGACAGGGGACGGGCCTACGAGCAGTACTTC.

Many counts were recorded for this clonotype. The chain is built from TRBV12-3 or TRBV12-4 and TRBJ2-7, with 14 bases identical to TRBD2. V was pared by 4 bases and J by 3 bases, with 2 bases of the junction left unmatched. The CDR3 has 15 amino acids. CDR3 region: CASSSGTSGSYEQYF. The CDR3 DNA follows: TGTGCCAGCAGTTCCGGGACTAGCGGGAGCTACGAGCAGTACTTC.

The V call is TRBV9, the J call TRBJ1-1, with D maybe TRBD1 (5 bases). The CDR3 has 12 amino acids. V lost 4 bases, J lost 8 bases, and 12 bases lay in between. Germline V CDR1 and CDR2: SGDLS, YYNGEE. The CDR3 coding sequence is TGTGCCAGCAGCCCACCGGGGGGGGAAGCTTTCTTT. Residues: CASSPPGGEAFF.

The V gene is TRBV19, the J gene TRBJ1-1; maybe TRBD1 (6 bases). CDR1 and CDR2 from the germline V gene are LNHDA and SQIVND (reference sequence). Trimming removed 2 bases at V and 1 base at J, with 11 bases between. This CDR3 contains 15 residues. CDR3 DNA sequence: TGTGCCAGTAGTATACAGGGGTGGGGGAACACTGAAGCTTTCTTT. Its protein is CASSIQGWGNTEAFF.

For this clonotype: A much larger clone sits a single nucleotide away, making a read error possible. The chain links TRBV12-3 or TRBV12-4 to TRBJ2-1; the D is unclear. The CDR3 is 13 amino acids. Trimming shortened V by 11 bases and J by 10 bases, and 21 bases separated the two germline ends. CDR3 nucleotides: TGTGCCGGCACCATGACAAGCCCTGGCGAGCAGTTCTTC. Protein: CAGTMTSPGEQFF.

This clonotype showed up many times. The chain has TRBV28 and TRBJ1-2; tentatively, D is TRBD1 (6 bases). Per the germline V gene, CDR1 is MDHEN and CDR2 is SYDVKM. V shed 7 bases and J shed 2 bases, with 14 bases lying between them. This CDR3 has 14 amino acids. The CDR3 nucleotides are TGTGCCAGCACAGGCGGGGGCAGAAACTATGGCTACACCTTC. Its protein is CASTGGGRNYGYTF.

At least ten counts were recorded for this clonotype. J is TRBJ1-6 and V is TRBV4-2; possibly TRBD1 for D (5 bases). Germline CDR1 reads LGHNA; CDR2 reads YNFKEQ. The CDR3 is 15 amino acids. V lost 0 bases, J lost 7 bases, and 10 bases lay in between. Here the CDR3 DNA reads TGTGCCAGCAGCCAAGAACTGGGGGGAAATTCACCCCTCCACTTT. This sequence encodes CASSQELGGNSPLHF.

This clonotype was observed a few times. The chain employs TRBV4-3 and TRBJ1-6; TRBD1 matches at 7 bases. V shed 0 bases and J 5 bases; nucleotides not matched to a gene: 7. The CDR3 consists of 17 residues. The germline V gene has CDR1 LGHNA and CDR2 YSLEER. CDR3 sequence reads: CASSQDGPGGHNSPLHF. CDR3 sequence (DNA): TGCGCCAGCAGCCAAGATGGGCCAGGGGGGCATAATTCACCCCTCCACTTT.